These T cell receptor beta chains were read from a single sample in a study of vaccination effects on CD4 cells after COVID-19. What these receptors recognize is not known. This table comes from immunoSEQ multiplex PCR, and its TCRdb copy is limited to in-frame clones, with some not included. The sample includes tens of thousands of clones, 70% to 80% of them seen just once. The material was CD4+ T cells from PBMCs cultured without peptide, obtained after COVID-19 vaccination. The receptors originated from a human donor who received a COVID-19 vaccine. CDR3s include the opening cysteine and the closing phenylalanine or tryptophan. Fields, in order: V gene, J gene, clone size, D gene, CDR3 protein, CDR3 DNA. A D gene is named only where the DNA matches it firmly. Clone size is not always given. Where it is, it says once, few, many or a class for expanded clones.

v_gene: TRBV28
j_gene: TRBJ1-2
abundance: .
d_gene: .
CDR3aa: CASSLGVSGYTF
CDR3nt: TGTGCCAGCAGTTTAGGGGTTTCGGGCTACACCTTC

v_gene: TRBV19
j_gene: TRBJ1-6
abundance: .
d_gene: .
CDR3aa: CASSRDGFSPLHF
CDR3nt: TGTGCCAGTAGCAGGGACGGATTTTCACCCCTCCACTTT

v_gene: TRBV5-1
j_gene: TRBJ1-1
abundance: .
d_gene: .
CDR3aa: CATSPGAFKDTEAFF
CDR3nt: TGCGCCACCTCACCCGGGGCTTTTAAAGACACTGAAGCTTTCTTT

v_gene: TRBV5-1
j_gene: TRBJ1-2
abundance: few
d_gene: TRBD1
CDR3aa: CASSTPTGGVGYTF
CDR3nt: TGCGCCAGCAGCACCCCGACAGGGGGCGTTGGCTACACCTTC

v_gene: TRBV24-1
j_gene: TRBJ2-6
abundance: .
d_gene: .
CDR3aa: CATSAAGANVLTF
CDR3nt: TGTGCCACCAGTGCCGCGGGGGCCAACGTCCTGACTTTC

v_gene: TRBV9
j_gene: TRBJ2-3
abundance: .
d_gene: .
CDR3aa: CASSVADTRSQYF
CDR3nt: TGTGCCAGCAGCGTGGCGGACACCCGGTCGCAGTATTTT

v_gene: TRBV10-2
j_gene: TRBJ2-5
abundance: .
d_gene: TRBD2
CDR3aa: CASRLAGQETQYF
CDR3nt: TGCGCCAGCAGGCTAGCGGGGCAAGAGACCCAGTACTTC

v_gene: TRBV4-3
j_gene: TRBJ1-2
abundance: few
d_gene: .
CDR3aa: CASSQDRGGAWGYTF
CDR3nt: TGCGCCAGCAGCCAAGATAGGGGCGGTGCCTGGGGCTACACCTTC

v_gene: TRBV6-5
j_gene: TRBJ1-5
abundance: few
d_gene: TRBD1
CDR3aa: CASSYHRQGQPQHF
CDR3nt: TGTGCCAGCAGTTACCATAGACAGGGTCAGCCCCAGCATTTT

v_gene: TRBV12-3/TRBV12-4
j_gene: TRBJ2-3
abundance: once
d_gene: .
CDR3aa: CASSRTFTDTQYF
CDR3nt: TGTGCCAGCAGTAGAACTTTCACAGATACGCAGTATTTT

v_gene: TRBV2
j_gene: TRBJ1-6
abundance: .
d_gene: TRBD1
CDR3aa: CASMSDRGNSPLHF
CDR3nt: TGTGCCAGCATGTCGGACAGGGGAAATTCACCCCTCCACTTT

v_gene: TRBV6-5
j_gene: TRBJ1-2
abundance: few
d_gene: TRBD1
CDR3aa: CASRRTGLGYGYTF
CDR3nt: TGTGCCAGCAGAAGGACAGGGTTGGGCTATGGCTACACCTTC

v_gene: TRBV7-2
j_gene: TRBJ1-5
abundance: .
d_gene: TRBD1
CDR3aa: CASSLGRTGRPQHF
CDR3nt: TGTGCCAGCAGCTTAGGGAGGACAGGTCGACCCCAGCATTTT

v_gene: TRBV19
j_gene: TRBJ1-5
abundance: .
d_gene: .
CDR3aa: CASSPGYNQPQHF
CDR3nt: TGTGCCAGTAGCCCCGGTTACAATCAGCCCCAGCATTTT

v_gene: TRBV6-6
j_gene: TRBJ1-5
abundance: once
d_gene: .
CDR3aa: CAREARHSNQPQHF
CDR3nt: TGTGCCAGAGAGGCGAGACATAGCAATCAGCCCCAGCATTTT

v_gene: TRBV27
j_gene: TRBJ2-5
abundance: .
d_gene: TRBD1
CDR3aa: CASSIDRGETQYF
CDR3nt: TGTGCCAGCAGTATAGACAGGGGTGAGACCCAGTACTTC

v_gene: TRBV11-2
j_gene: TRBJ2-1
abundance: once
d_gene: TRBD2
CDR3aa: CASSPRRRGDEQFF
CDR3nt: TGTGCCAGCAGCCCCAGGCGCCGGGGGGATGAGCAGTTCTTC

v_gene: TRBV5-6
j_gene: TRBJ2-1
abundance: .
d_gene: TRBD2
CDR3aa: CASSLWQGFLAGGLNEQFF
CDR3nt: TGTGCCAGCAGCTTGTGGCAGGGGTTTTTAGCGGGGGGTCTCAATGAGCAGTTCTTC

v_gene: TRBV5-1
j_gene: TRBJ2-5
abundance: once
d_gene: TRBD2
CDR3aa: CASSLIVGLAGGTMETQYF
CDR3nt: TGCGCCAGCAGCCTAATAGTCGGGCTAGCGGGGGGTACTATGGAGACCCAGTACTTC

v_gene: TRBV5-1
j_gene: TRBJ2-5
abundance: .
d_gene: TRBD1
CDR3aa: CASGSFRAGGDETQYF
CDR3nt: TGCGCCAGCGGTTCCTTCCGGGCAGGGGGAGACGAGACCCAGTACTTC

v_gene: TRBV9
j_gene: TRBJ1-1
abundance: .
d_gene: TRBD1
CDR3aa: CASSVGTGRAFF
CDR3nt: TGTGCCAGCAGCGTTGGGACAGGGAGGGCTTTCTTT

v_gene: TRBV5-8
j_gene: TRBJ2-3
abundance: .
d_gene: TRBD2
CDR3aa: CASPAWGRGTDTQYF
CDR3nt: TGTGCCAGCCCGGCTTGGGGGAGGGGCACAGATACGCAGTATTTT

v_gene: TRBV4-3
j_gene: TRBJ2-3
abundance: .
d_gene: .
CDR3aa: CASSQDTVTDTQYF
CDR3nt: TGCGCCAGCAGCCAAGATACGGTCACAGATACGCAGTATTTT

v_gene: TRBV5-1
j_gene: TRBJ2-3
abundance: .
d_gene: .
CDR3aa: CASSYDSDTQYF
CDR3nt: TGCGCCAGCAGCTATGATTCAGATACGCAGTATTTT

v_gene: TRBV5-5
j_gene: TRBJ2-3
abundance: .
d_gene: TRBD1
CDR3aa: CASSLVPKGAGVDTQYF
CDR3nt: TGTGCCAGCAGCTTGGTTCCTAAGGGGGCAGGTGTAGATACGCAGTATTTT

v_gene: TRBV5-5
j_gene: TRBJ1-4
abundance: .
d_gene: .
CDR3aa: CASSLSQGRPNEKLFF
CDR3nt: TGTGCCAGCAGCTTGAGTCAGGGGAGGCCTAATGAAAAACTGTTTTTT

v_gene: TRBV2
j_gene: TRBJ2-3
abundance: few
d_gene: TRBD1
CDR3aa: CASSPTGGSTDTQYF
CDR3nt: TGTGCCAGCAGTCCGACAGGGGGGTCCACAGATACGCAGTATTTT

v_gene: TRBV5-4
j_gene: TRBJ2-2
abundance: few
d_gene: TRBD1
CDR3aa: CASSQDRGFTGELFF
CDR3nt: TGTGCCAGCAGCCAGGACAGGGGTTTCACCGGGGAGCTGTTTTTT

v_gene: TRBV29-1
j_gene: TRBJ2-3
abundance: .
d_gene: TRBD2
CDR3aa: CSVPISGGSDTQYF
CDR3nt: TGCAGCGTTCCGATTAGCGGGGGGTCAGATACGCAGTATTTT

v_gene: TRBV7-9
j_gene: TRBJ1-1
abundance: .
d_gene: TRBD1
CDR3aa: CASSKTGMNTEAFF
CDR3nt: TGTGCCAGCAGCAAGACAGGGATGAACACTGAAGCTTTCTTT

v_gene: TRBV6-2/TRBV6-3
j_gene: TRBJ1-6
abundance: .
d_gene: .
CDR3aa: CASSSPKTAVSYNSPLHF
CDR3nt: TGTGCCAGCAGCTCCCCTAAGACGGCAGTCTCCTATAATTCACCCCTCCACTTT

v_gene: TRBV5-4
j_gene: TRBJ1-2
abundance: .
d_gene: TRBD1
CDR3aa: CASSLDPTGGYGYTF
CDR3nt: TGTGCCAGCAGCTTGGACCCGACAGGGGGCTATGGCTACACCTTC

v_gene: TRBV9
j_gene: TRBJ2-2
abundance: .
d_gene: TRBD2
CDR3aa: CASSVGGGYYTGELFF
CDR3nt: TGTGCCAGCAGCGTAGGGGGGGGGTACTACACCGGGGAGCTGTTTTTT

v_gene: TRBV12-3/TRBV12-4
j_gene: TRBJ2-3
abundance: .
d_gene: TRBD1
CDR3aa: CASSFTGGYTQYF
CDR3nt: TGTGCCAGCAGTTTTACAGGGGGCTATACGCAGTATTTT

v_gene: TRBV7-2
j_gene: TRBJ1-1
abundance: .
d_gene: TRBD1
CDR3aa: CASSPDRGWIAEAFF
CDR3nt: TGTGCCAGCAGCCCGGACAGGGGGTGGATCGCTGAAGCTTTCTTT

v_gene: TRBV7-2
j_gene: TRBJ2-1
abundance: .
d_gene: .
CDR3aa: CASSLFYDEQFF
CDR3nt: TGTGCCAGCAGCTTATTCTACGATGAGCAGTTCTTC

v_gene: TRBV6-5
j_gene: TRBJ2-1
abundance: .
d_gene: .
CDR3aa: CASSTLAYNEQFF
CDR3nt: TGTGCCAGCAGTACTCTAGCGTACAATGAGCAGTTCTTC

v_gene: TRBV28
j_gene: TRBJ2-5
abundance: .
d_gene: TRBD2
CDR3aa: CASSWDYSGTQYF
CDR3nt: TGTGCCAGCAGTTGGGACTACTCGGGGACCCAGTACTTC

v_gene: TRBV12-5
j_gene: TRBJ2-5
abundance: .
d_gene: .
CDR3aa: CASGLGTPVDSQYF
CDR3nt: TGTGCTAGTGGTTTGGGGACACCCGTTGATTCCCAGTACTTC

v_gene: TRBV4-2
j_gene: TRBJ2-6
abundance: once
d_gene: .
CDR3aa: CASSQDIGSGANVLTF
CDR3nt: TGTGCCAGCAGCCAAGATATAGGCTCTGGGGCCAACGTCCTGACTTTC

v_gene: TRBV2
j_gene: TRBJ1-2
abundance: few
d_gene: .
CDR3aa: CASRDTAFYGYTF
CDR3nt: TGTGCCAGCAGGGACACCGCCTTCTATGGCTACACCTTC

v_gene: TRBV11-2
j_gene: TRBJ2-6
abundance: .
d_gene: .
CDR3aa: CASSPTGSGANVLTF
CDR3nt: TGTGCCAGCAGCCCCACAGGGTCCGGGGCCAACGTCCTGACTTTC

v_gene: TRBV6-5
j_gene: TRBJ1-6
abundance: .
d_gene: TRBD1
CDR3aa: CASSSRDRGTPLHF
CDR3nt: TGTGCCAGCAGTTCCCGGGACAGGGGGACACCCCTCCACTTT

v_gene: TRBV2
j_gene: TRBJ2-3
abundance: .
d_gene: .
CDR3aa: CASVRDRRSTDTQYF
CDR3nt: TGTGCCAGCGTACGGGACCGACGAAGCACAGATACGCAGTATTTT

v_gene: TRBV18
j_gene: TRBJ1-1
abundance: .
d_gene: .
CDR3aa: CASSQRQLLNTEAFF
CDR3nt: TGTGCCAGCTCACAACGCCAACTTTTGAACACTGAAGCTTTCTTT

v_gene: TRBV25-1
j_gene: TRBJ2-5
abundance: .
d_gene: .
CDR3aa: CASSEFERPQETQYF
CDR3nt: TGTGCCAGCAGTGAATTTGAACGGCCCCAAGAGACCCAGTACTTC

v_gene: TRBV23-1
j_gene: TRBJ1-6
abundance: .
d_gene: .
CDR3aa: CASSQGCGIGSPLHF
CDR3nt: TGCGCCAGCAGTCAAGGTTGTGGAATTGGCTCACCCCTCCACTTT

v_gene: TRBV7-3
j_gene: TRBJ2-1
abundance: .
d_gene: .
CDR3aa: CASSSQLGPDNEQFF
CDR3nt: TGTGCCAGCAGCTCCCAACTCGGACCAGACAATGAGCAGTTCTTC